The present T cell receptor beta chain was sequenced within a study of cytomegalovirus exposure and HLA in healthy donors. Overall study: From donors who were HLA-typed, an early data release held 80 million or so unique TCRs. General study points: A later analysis associated approximately 17,000 TCR beta sequences with HLA alleles at a 0.05 false discovery rate. In an earlier analysis, in 620 or so donors, most V segments appeared productive either ~87% or ~30% of the time. The presence/absence work took it that sequencing depth was about the same across donors.

Details on this clone: The antigen remains unidentified.

CDR3 length: 14 residues. Germline V gene sequence: CDR1 SNHLY, CDR2 FYNNEI. The ends were cut back, 6 bases at V and 3 bases at J, with 14 bases in the middle. Primers: 60 Vbeta forward and 13 Jbeta reverse. Repertoires were generated with immunoSEQ multiplex PCR, while TCRdb's copy carries only in-frame clones and drops some. The data hold 150,000 to 200,000 clones, with around 78% observed a single time. This receptor was identified in a woman aged 25 to 39 in good health and CMV-seropositive. This chain uses TRBV2 with TRBJ1-2; tentative D call: TRBD1 (6 bases). What was sequenced was PBMCs. This CDR3 reads CASRIRAGDYGYTF. In DNA, the CDR3 is TGTGCCAGCAGGATAAGAGCAGGGGACTATGGCTACACCTTC.